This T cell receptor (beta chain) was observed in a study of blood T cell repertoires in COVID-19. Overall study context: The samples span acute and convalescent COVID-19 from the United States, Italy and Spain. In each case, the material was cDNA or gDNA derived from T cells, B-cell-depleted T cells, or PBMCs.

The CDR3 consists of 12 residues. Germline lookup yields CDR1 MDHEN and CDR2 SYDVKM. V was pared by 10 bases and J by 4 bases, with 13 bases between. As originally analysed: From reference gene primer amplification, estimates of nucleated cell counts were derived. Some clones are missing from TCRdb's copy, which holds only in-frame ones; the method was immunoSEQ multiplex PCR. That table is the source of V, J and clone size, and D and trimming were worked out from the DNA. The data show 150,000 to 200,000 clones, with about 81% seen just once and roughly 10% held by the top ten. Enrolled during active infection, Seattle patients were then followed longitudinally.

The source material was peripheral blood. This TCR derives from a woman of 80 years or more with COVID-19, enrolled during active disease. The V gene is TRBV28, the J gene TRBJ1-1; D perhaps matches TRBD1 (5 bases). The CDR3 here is CATRKGITEAFF. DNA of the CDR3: TGTGCCACCCGGAAGGGGATCACTGAAGCTTTCTTT.